This TCR beta chain was recorded in a study of blood T cell repertoires in COVID-19. Study as a whole: The analysed material was cDNA or gDNA that came from T cells, B-cell-depleted T cells, or PBMCs.

Trimming took off 3 bases at V and 4 bases at J, with 10 bases between the two ends. CDR1 is LGHDT, CDR2 YNNKEL, per germline (reference sequence). The length of the CDR3 is 14 residues. Measured with immunoSEQ multiplex PCR; TCRdb has only the in-frame clones, and not every one. Of roughly 38,000 clones listed, approximately 84% are singletons. Input material: peripheral blood. The rearrangement uses TRBV3-1 (or the pseudogene TRBV3-2) and TRBJ1-3, with D possibly matching TRBD1 (5 bases). The TCR originated in a man older than 75 with active or convalescent COVID-19. This chain's CDR3 is CASSQGLGGNTIYF. DNA of the CDR3: TGTGCCAGCAGCCAGGGGCTAGGAGGAAACACCATATATTTT.